One sample yielded the 13 T cell receptor beta chains listed below, sequenced in a study of shared clonotypes between healthy human individuals. Assay used: immunoSEQ multiplex PCR; TCRdb lists only in-frame clones, some missing. The table has over 2,000,000 clones, approximately 92% seen once. The naive CD8 population came from CD45RO-negative cells selected for CCR7, without terminally differentiated effector memory CD45RA+ cells. Material: naive CD8+ T cells from PBMCs. The receptors were gathered from a man younger than 35 in good health. Some clones in this sample may be carry-over from other donors' samples.

CDR3 DNA sequence: TGTGCCAGCACCCACTCGGTCCAGGGAGCCAAAAACATTCAGTACTTC. This encodes CASTHSVQGAKNIQYF. The chain uses TRBV28 and TRBJ2-4, with D perhaps TRBD1 (5 bases). CDR1 and CDR2 (germline): MDHEN, SYDVKM. The CDR3 covers 16 residues. Trimming pared 7 bases from V and 0 bases from J, leaving 16 bases between.

The chain combines TRBV7-8 with TRBJ1-4, with TRBD1 matching 7 bases. The CDR3 is made up of 15 amino acids. Germline assignment: CDR1 SGHVS and CDR2 FQNEAQ. J was trimmed by 7 bases and V by 5 bases; bases with no gene match: 10. The CDR3 region is CASSRERGRGEKLFF. The CDR3 region has the DNA TGTGCCAGCAGCCGTGAAAGGGGGCGAGGTGAAAAACTGTTTTTT.

The rearrangement joins TRBV14 to TRBJ2-1; weak D call: TRBD1 (5 bases). V lost 4 bases and J 4 bases, leaving 14 bases between the germline ends. Germline CDR1 and CDR2: SGHDN and FVKESK. The CDR3 extends over 15 amino acids. The DNA of the CDR3 is TGTGCCAGCAGCCTTTTTAGGACATCGTACAATGAGCAGTTCTTC. As protein: CASSLFRTSYNEQFF. Together with reference TRBV14 and TRBJ2-1, the CDR3 gives the full variable domain: EAGVTQFPSHSVIEKGQTVTLRCDPISGHDNLYWYRRVMGKEIKFLLHFVKESKQDESGMPNNRFLAERTGGTYSTLKVQPAELEDSGVYFCASSLFRTSYNEQFFGPGTRLTVL.

CDR3 region: CASSLSGQGANEKLFF. The CDR3 nucleotides are TGTGCCAGCAGCCTCTCAGGACAGGGGGCGAATGAAAAACTGTTTTTT. The chain recombines TRBV5-4 with TRBJ1-4, with TRBD1 matching over 11 bases. The CDR3 has 16 amino acids. Germline V lookup: CDR1 SGHNT, CDR2 YYREEE (reference sequence). V gave up 4 bases and J gave up 5 bases; unmatched junction bases: 7.

V is TRBV28 and J is TRBJ2-7; TRBD2 is a possible D gene (6 bases). Looked up from germline, CDR1 is MDHEN and CDR2 is SYDVKM. The CDR3 extends over 14 amino acids. V was pared by 3 bases and J by 5 bases, with 14 bases between. CDR3 sequence (DNA): TGTGCCAGCAGTTTCCGGGAGAATAGCCACGAGCAGTACTTC. Amino acid sequence: CASSFRENSHEQYF.

This sequence joins TRBV27 and TRBJ1-2; D perhaps matches TRBD1 (6 bases). V dropped 2 bases and J dropped 4 bases, with 11 bases sitting between them. The germline V gene has CDR1 MNHEY and CDR2 SMNVEV (reference sequence). This CDR3 comprises 14 residues. The CDR3 DNA reads as TGTGCCAGCAGTTTAAGCGGGGACATCTATGGCTACACCTTC. Amino acid sequence: CASSLSGDIYGYTF.

The chain is built from TRBV5-8 and TRBJ1-5; D unclear. The germline gives CDR1 SGHTS, CDR2 YDEGEE. This CDR3 is 13 amino acids long. Trimming cost V 0 bases and J 6 bases, with 7 bases left between them. The CDR3 sequence: CASSLGPGQPQHF. Here the CDR3 DNA reads TGTGCCAGCAGCTTGGGTCCGGGTCAGCCCCAGCATTTT.

The rearrangement uses TRBV28 and TRBJ1-5; 7 nucleotides match TRBD1. CDR1 and CDR2 from the germline V gene are MDHEN and SYDVKM. Losses at the gene ends were 5 bases for V and 2 bases for J; bases not matched to a gene: 6. The CDR3 totals 15 residues. DNA for the CDR3: TGTGCCAGCAGTCACAGGGGTACGGGCAATCAGCCCCAGCATTTT. The encoded protein is CASSHRGTGNQPQHF.

This clone has just one count. This chain uses TRBV6-8 with TRBJ2-7; 7 bases are a match to TRBD1. The CDR3 is 17 residues long. In germline, CDR1 is MNHGY, CDR2 SAAAGT. V lost 5 bases, J lost 2 bases, and 15 bases stayed unmatched. The CDR3 DNA reads as TGTGCCAGCAGTAACCCCCAGGGACAGCTAGCCCCCTACGAGCAGTACTTC. Translation gives CASSNPQGQLAPYEQYF.

This clone was recorded only once. The chain combines TRBV4-1 with TRBJ2-5; D gene uncertain. The CDR3 is 13 amino acids. With 4 bases removed from V and 4 bases from J, the gap between germline ends came to 10 bases. Germline lookup yields CDR1 MGHRA and CDR2 YSYEKL. CDR3 in DNA: TGCGCCAGCAGCCCCGGACCGGGAGAGACCCAGTACTTC. Its protein is CASSPGPGETQYF.

The gene calls are TRBV28 and TRBJ2-2, with D perhaps given as TRBD1 or TRBD2 (7 bases each). Trimming left V 6 bases short and J 2 bases short, with 22 bases between. The CDR3 totals 18 residues. The V gene's germline CDR1 is MDHEN and CDR2 SYDVKM. The DNA of the CDR3 is TGTGCCAGCAGCCGGACTAGTGGGGACAGACTCAACACCGGGGAGCTGTTTTTT. Its translation is CASSRTSGDRLNTGELFF.

A single count supports this clone. The DNA of the CDR3 is TGTGCCAGCAGATCAACTCGGACAGGATCCATCTATGATGAGCAGTTCTTC. Amino acids: CASRSTRTGSIYDEQFF. The chain recombines TRBV7-6 with TRBJ2-1; the match to TRBD1 covers 7 bases. This CDR3 has 17 amino acids. Unmatched junction bases numbered 19, after V lost 6 bases and J lost 8 bases. Germline CDR1 reads SGHVS; CDR2 reads FNYEAQ.

The V and J genes are TRBV14 and TRBJ2-3; possible D gene TRBD2, 5 bases. The germline V gene encodes CDR1 SGHDN and CDR2 FVKESK. This CDR3 spans 17 amino acids. V was clipped by 1 base and J by 2 bases, with 16 bases between them. This chain's CDR3 is CASSQVYGVAHTDTQYF. CDR3 nucleotide sequence: TGTGCCAGCAGCCAAGTTTACGGGGTAGCACACACAGATACGCAGTATTTT.